This TCR beta chain comes out of a study of siplizumab effects on memory and regulatory T cells. Clones were read by immunoSEQ multiplex PCR, and TCRdb kept only the in-frame ones, dropping some. The table has some 97,000 clones, about 95% seen once; the top ten hold 1% to 1.5%. The CDR3 covers 16 residues. CDR1 is LNHDA and CDR2 is SQIVND in the germline V gene (reference sequence). Trimming pared 3 bases from V and 7 bases from J, leaving 19 bases between. The clonotype was recovered from a human donor in good health. Sample: non-Treg CD4+ T cells sorted from blood. V usage is TRBV19 and J usage is TRBJ2-1, with a possible D match to TRBD1 (6 bases). CDR3 loop: CASSMGATGGFNEQFF. CDR3 coding DNA: TGTGCCAGTAGTATGGGGGCGACTGGGGGCTTTAATGAGCAGTTCTTC.